This TCR beta chain was found in a study of T cells in Graves' hyperthyroidism and ophthalmopathy. Overall study results and limits: Ophthalmopathy was model-predicted a median about 6.9 months pre-onset. Appearing also in blood were most of the thyroid clonotypes expanded above 0.001.

Details on this clonotype: Its target is not known.

The source material, RNA transcripts, was used to amplify TCR beta CDR3 regions. Researchers ran a first-round RT-PCR on the TCR CDR3 using the HTBI primer set. TCRdb passed the multiplex PCR reads through MiXCR, listing each CDR3 protein once. The sample carries 500,000 or so distinct CDR3 sequences, roughly 15% recorded once. CDR3 length: 15 amino acids. From germline, CDR1 is SEHNR and CDR2 FQNEAQ (reference sequence). V trimming: 5 bases; J trimming: 8 bases; junction bases outside the gene matches: 10. A patient was excluded if there was uncontrolled infection, other autoimmune disease, pregnancy or lactation. Diagnosing involved the use of clinical symptoms, serum thyroxine and TRAb, thyroid ultrasound and orbital computed tomography.

Source material: blood. This clonotype was sampled from a woman younger than 30 with Graves' ophthalmopathy. The V and J genes are TRBV7-9 and TRBJ1-2; 11 nucleotides agree with TRBD1. The CDR3 is CASSPKGQGAWGYTF. CDR3 DNA: TGTGCCAGCAGCCCTAAAGGACAGGGGGCTTGGGGCTACACCTTC.